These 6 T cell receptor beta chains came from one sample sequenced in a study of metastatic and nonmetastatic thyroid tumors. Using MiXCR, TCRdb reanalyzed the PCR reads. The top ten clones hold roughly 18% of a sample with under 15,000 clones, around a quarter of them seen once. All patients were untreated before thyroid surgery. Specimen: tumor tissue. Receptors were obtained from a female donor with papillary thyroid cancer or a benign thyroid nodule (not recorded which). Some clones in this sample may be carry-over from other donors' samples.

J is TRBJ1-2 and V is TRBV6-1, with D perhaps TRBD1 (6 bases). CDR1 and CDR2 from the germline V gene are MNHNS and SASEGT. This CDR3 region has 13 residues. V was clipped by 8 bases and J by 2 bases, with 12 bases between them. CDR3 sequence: CASAPGGNYGYTF. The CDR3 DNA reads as TGTGCCAGCGCCCCCGGGGGCAACTATGGCTACACCTTC.

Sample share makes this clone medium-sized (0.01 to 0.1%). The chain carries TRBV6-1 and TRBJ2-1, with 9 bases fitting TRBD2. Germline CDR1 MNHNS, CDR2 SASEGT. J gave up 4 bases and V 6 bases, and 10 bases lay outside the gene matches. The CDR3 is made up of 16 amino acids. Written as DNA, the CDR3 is TGTGCCAGCAGCACCTCGGTTAGCGGGAGTTACAATGAGCAGTTCTTC. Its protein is CASSTSVSGSYNEQFF.

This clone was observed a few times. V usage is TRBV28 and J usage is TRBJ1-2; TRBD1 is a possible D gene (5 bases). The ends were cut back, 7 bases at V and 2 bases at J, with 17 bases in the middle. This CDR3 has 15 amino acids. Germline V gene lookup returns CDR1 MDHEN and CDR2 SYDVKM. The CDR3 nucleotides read TGTGCCAGCACCACGGGGGGGTGGCAGAACTATGGCTACACCTTC. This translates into CASTTGGWQNYGYTF.

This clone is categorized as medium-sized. CDR3 in amino acids: CASSYRPAGIYSNQPQHF. CDR3 in DNA: TGTGCCAGCAGTTACAGGCCGGCCGGTATTTATAGCAATCAGCCCCAGCATTTT. The gene calls are TRBV6-5 and TRBJ1-5; D is ambiguous. Trimming removed 2 bases from V and 0 bases from J, with 17 bases in between. The CDR3 totals 18 residues. Germline V gene sequence: CDR1 MNHEY, CDR2 SVGAGI.

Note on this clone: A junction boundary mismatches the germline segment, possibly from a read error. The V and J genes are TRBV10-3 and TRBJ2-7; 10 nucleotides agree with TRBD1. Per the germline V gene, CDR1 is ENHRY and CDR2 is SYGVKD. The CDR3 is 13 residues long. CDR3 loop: CAISGTGDCEQYF. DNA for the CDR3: TGTGCCATCAGCGGGACAGGGGACTGCGAGCAATACTTC.

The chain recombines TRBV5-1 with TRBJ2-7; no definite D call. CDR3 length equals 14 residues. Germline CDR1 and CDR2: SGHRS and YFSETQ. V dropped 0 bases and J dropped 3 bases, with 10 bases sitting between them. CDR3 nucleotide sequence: TGCGCCAGCAGCTTGGAAGCAGCCCTCTACGAGCAGTACTTC. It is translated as CASSLEAALYEQYF.